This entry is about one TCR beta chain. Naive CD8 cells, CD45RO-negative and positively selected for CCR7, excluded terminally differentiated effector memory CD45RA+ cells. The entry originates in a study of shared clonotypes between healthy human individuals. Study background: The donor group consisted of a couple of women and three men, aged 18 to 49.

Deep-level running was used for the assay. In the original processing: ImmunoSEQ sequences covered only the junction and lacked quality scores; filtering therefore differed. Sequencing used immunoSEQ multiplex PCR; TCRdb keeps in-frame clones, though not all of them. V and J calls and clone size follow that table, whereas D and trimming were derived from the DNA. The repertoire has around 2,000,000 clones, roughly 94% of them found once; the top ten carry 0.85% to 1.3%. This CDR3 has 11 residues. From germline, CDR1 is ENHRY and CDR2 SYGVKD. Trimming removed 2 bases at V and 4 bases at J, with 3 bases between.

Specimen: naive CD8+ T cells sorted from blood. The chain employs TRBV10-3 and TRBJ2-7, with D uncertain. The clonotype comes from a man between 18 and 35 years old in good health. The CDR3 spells CAISEEYEQYF. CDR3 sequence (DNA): TGTGCCATCAGTGAGGAATACGAGCAGTACTTC.